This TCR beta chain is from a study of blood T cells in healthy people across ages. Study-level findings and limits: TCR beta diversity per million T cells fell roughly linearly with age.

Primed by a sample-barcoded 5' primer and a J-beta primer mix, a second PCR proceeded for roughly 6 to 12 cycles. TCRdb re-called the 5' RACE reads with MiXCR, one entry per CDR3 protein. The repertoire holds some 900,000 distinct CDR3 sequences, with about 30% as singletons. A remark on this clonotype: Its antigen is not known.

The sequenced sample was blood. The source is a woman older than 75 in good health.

The CDR3 DNA reads as TGTGCCAGCAGATACCCTCAGGGGATGAACACTGAAGCTTTCTTT. This encodes CASRYPQGMNTEAFF. This sequence joins TRBV6-2 or TRBV6-3 and TRBJ1-1; D may be TRBD1 (6 bases). Germline V gives CDR1 MNHEY, CDR2 SVGEGT. The CDR3 contains 15 residues. V was pared by 6 bases and J by 0 bases, with 14 bases between.